These 31 T cell receptor beta chains came from one sample sequenced in a study of blood T cell repertoires in COVID-19. The assay was immunoSEQ multiplex PCR, and TCRdb's table has in-frame clones only and misses some. Of around 130,000 clones in the sample, roughly 89% were seen once. Source material: peripheral blood. The receptors here all came from a man aged 35-49 years with acute or convalescent COVID-19.

J is TRBJ2-7 and V is TRBV10-1; 8 nucleotides align to TRBD2. V trimming: 1 base; J trimming: 1 base; junction bases outside the gene matches: 3. From germline, CDR1 is WNHNN and CDR2 SYGVQD (reference sequence). This CDR3 is built from 15 residues. The CDR3 region is CASSELSGSSYEQYF. The DNA of the CDR3 is TGCGCCAGCAGTGAGTTAAGCGGGAGTTCCTACGAGCAGTACTTC.

The chain couples TRBV4-3 to TRBJ2-1, with 8 bases matching TRBD2. Germline assignment: CDR1 LGHNA and CDR2 YSLEER. This CDR3 has 15 amino acids. V lost 3 bases to trimming and J lost 8 bases; unmatched junction nucleotides: 9. In DNA form, the CDR3 reads TGCGCCAGCAGCCAGAAGACTAGCGAGGAGGATGAGCAGTTCTTC. It specifies CASSQKTSEEDEQFF.

The rearrangement links TRBV7-2 to TRBJ2-6, with 7 bases aligning to TRBD1. The V segment lost 8 bases and the J segment 2 bases; nucleotides outside the gene matches: 3. Germline CDR1 reads SGHTA; CDR2 reads FQGNSA. The CDR3 contains 14 residues. The CDR3 DNA reads as TGTGCCAGCGGAACAGGGGCTGGGGCCAACGTCCTGACTTTC. The encoded protein is CASGTGAGANVLTF.

The rearrangement uses TRBV6-1 and TRBJ1-1, with D tentatively TRBD1 (6 bases). This CDR3 is built from 14 residues. Germline V gives CDR1 MNHNS, CDR2 SASEGT. Trimming took 2 bases from V and 2 from J, leaving 9 bases between them. CDR3 loop: CASSESGVNTEAFF. The CDR3 nucleotides read TGTGCCAGCAGTGAATCAGGGGTAAACACTGAAGCTTTCTTT.

This chain's CDR3 is CASSQVSLAGDETQYF. DNA for the CDR3: TGTGCCAGCAGCCAAGTCTCCCTAGCGGGAGATGAGACCCAGTACTTC. The chain is built from TRBV3-1 (or the pseudogene TRBV3-2) and TRBJ2-5; 10 nucleotides line up with TRBD2. From germline, CDR1 is LGHDT and CDR2 YNNKEL (reference sequence). The CDR3 runs to 16 residues. J gave up 5 bases and V 1 base, and 7 bases lay outside the gene matches.

The chain has TRBV6-2 or TRBV6-3 and TRBJ2-1; 11 nucleotides align to TRBD1. The J segment lost 7 bases and the V segment lost 2 bases, leaving 7 bases of the junction unmatched. There are 16 residues in the CDR3. Germline V gene lookup returns CDR1 MNHEY and CDR2 SVGEGT. The CDR3 loop reads CASSYPEDRGQNEQFF. The CDR3 coding sequence is TGTGCCAGCAGTTACCCCGAGGACAGGGGGCAGAATGAGCAGTTCTTC.

In this sample, this clone turned up once. The chain links TRBV19 to TRBJ2-1; D call uncertain. The CDR3 sequence is 13 residues long. Germline V gives CDR1 LNHDA, CDR2 SQIVND (reference sequence). Trimming removed 7 bases from V and 5 bases from J, with 12 bases in between. CDR3 DNA: TGTGCCAGTAAATCTAGTCCCAACAATGAGCAGTTCTTC. As protein: CASKSSPNNEQFF.

The J gene is TRBJ2-3, the V gene TRBV5-1, with TRBD2 matching over 9 bases. The CDR3 has 15 residues. V shed 4 bases, J shed 4 bases, and the junction held 7 bases outside the gene matches. Germline values: CDR1 SGHRS, CDR2 YFSETQ. CDR3 nucleotides: TGCGCCAGCAGCCTTAGCGGGAGTGGGGCAGATACGCAGTATTTT. Its translation is CASSLSGSGADTQYF.

The table lists this clone with a count of one. V and J are TRBV19 and TRBJ1-6, with 7 positions matching TRBD1. The CDR3 is 16 amino acids. Per germline, CDR1 LNHDA and CDR2 SQIVND (reference sequence). Losses at the gene ends were 4 bases for V and 10 bases for J; bases not matched to a gene: 13. CDR3 nucleotide sequence: TGTGCCAGTAGTAGACCGGGACAGAGTCCTCGATCACCCCTCCACTTT. It yields the protein CASSRPGQSPRSPLHF.

The chain couples TRBV19 to TRBJ1-1; 7 bases line up with TRBD1. Germline V gene lookup returns CDR1 LNHDA and CDR2 SQIVND (reference sequence). J gave up 6 bases and V 9 bases, and 13 bases lay outside the gene matches. This CDR3 spans 14 amino acids. The CDR3 spells CASSIAQGVSEAFF. In DNA form, the CDR3 reads TGTGCCAGCAGCATCGCTCAGGGGGTCTCTGAAGCTTTCTTT.

This clone came up a few times. The chain links TRBV30 to TRBJ1-1; D is perhaps TRBD1 (6 bases). The germline V gene encodes CDR1 GTSNPN and CDR2 SVGIG (reference sequence). The CDR3 covers 15 residues. The V end lost 4 bases, the J end lost 4 bases, and 19 bases lay between the germline ends. The CDR3 region is CAWKGGERVSTEAFF. CDR3 bases: TGTGCCTGGAAGGGGGGGGAACGGGTTAGCACTGAAGCTTTCTTT.

The chain combines TRBV19 with TRBJ2-2, with 10 bases that match TRBD2. CDR1 is LNHDA and CDR2 is SQIVND in the germline V gene (reference sequence). The CDR3 has 21 amino acids. After removal of 4 bases from V and 0 bases from J, the junction contained 17 bases not matched to a gene. The CDR3 loop is CASSTTGTSAPYRANTGELFF. CDR3 bases: TGTGCCAGTAGTACGACCGGGACTAGCGCGCCTTATCGCGCGAACACCGGGGAGCTGTTTTTT.

The chain couples TRBV10-3 to TRBJ1-1, with a weak D call TRBD1 (6 bases). CDR1 is ENHRY, CDR2 SYGVKD, per germline. V lost 5 bases and J lost 0, with 13 bases in between. This CDR3 is built from 15 residues. CDR3 nucleotides: TGTGCCATCAGTCCTACAGGGTACATGAACACTGAAGCTTTCTTT. Translation gives CAISPTGYMNTEAFF.

This clone was counted only a few times. The genes are TRBV10-1 and TRBJ2-7; D gene ambiguous. Germline values: CDR1 WNHNN, CDR2 SYGVQD (reference sequence). V was shortened by 0 bases and J by 5 bases, with 8 bases between the two germline ends. CDR3 length: 13 residues. CDR3 region: CASSESLIDEQYF. CDR3 coding DNA: TGCGCCAGCAGTGAGTCATTAATCGACGAGCAGTACTTC.

This chain connects TRBV5-1 to TRBJ2-2, with D maybe TRBD1 (5 bases). The CDR3 loop spans 15 amino acids. The V end lost 1 base, the J end lost 1 base, and 8 bases lay between the germline ends. CDR1 and CDR2 (germline): SGHRS, YFSETQ. CDR3 sequence: CASSLRQGNTGELFF. The DNA of the CDR3 is TGCGCCAGCAGCTTGCGGCAGGGGAACACCGGGGAGCTGTTTTTT. The full variable domain, with the rest looked up from reference TRBV5-1 and TRBJ2-2, is KAGVTQTPRYLIKTRGQQVTLSCSPISGHRSVSWYQQTPGQGLQFLFEYFSETQRNKGNFPGRFSGRQFSNSRSEMNVSTLELGDSALYLCASSLRQGNTGELFFGEGSRLTVL.

This chain connects TRBV12-3 or TRBV12-4 to TRBJ1-5, with D possibly TRBD1 on 6 matching bases. V lost 3 bases and J lost 6, with 9 bases in between. The CDR3 has 13 amino acids. This chain's CDR3 is CASSFKDSQPQHF. The CDR3 DNA reads TGTGCCAGCAGTTTTAAGGACAGTCAGCCCCAGCATTTT.

J is TRBJ2-2 and V is TRBV3-1 (or the pseudogene TRBV3-2), with 8 nucleotides matching TRBD1. V lost 8 bases, J lost 6 bases, and 5 bases stayed unmatched. Per germline, CDR1 LGHDT and CDR2 YNNKEL (reference sequence). There are 13 residues in the CDR3. As DNA, the CDR3 is TGTGCCAGCGACCTACAGGGGGCCGGGGAGCTGTTTTTT. Amino acid sequence: CASDLQGAGELFF.

V is TRBV6-5 and J is TRBJ2-5; the match to TRBD1 covers 9 bases. The J segment lost 5 bases and the V segment lost 4 bases, leaving 11 bases of the junction unmatched. The CDR3 is made up of 16 amino acids. Germline V gives CDR1 MNHEY, CDR2 SVGAGI. CDR3 amino acids: CASSSPRGTGIETQYF. The CDR3 bases are TGTGCCAGCAGTTCGCCACGCGGGACAGGGATTGAGACCCAGTACTTC.

The gene calls are TRBV5-5 and TRBJ1-6, with 8 bases identical to TRBD1. The germline V gene has CDR1 SGHKS and CDR2 YYEKEE (reference sequence). The V and J ends lost 4 bases and 6 bases, in that order; junction bases with no gene match: 6. The CDR3 is 15 amino acids. The chain's CDR3 is CASSTGDRPNSPLHF. CDR3 nucleotides: TGTGCCAGCAGCACTGGGGACAGGCCTAATTCACCCCTCCACTTT.

The chain is built from TRBV18 and TRBJ1-2; no clear D. V gave up 0 bases and J gave up 7 bases, with 6 bases separating them. CDR1 KGHSH and CDR2 LQKENI come from the germline V gene. CDR3 length: 12 residues. The CDR3 DNA follows: TGTGCCAGCTCACCACCAAGCGGTGGCTACACCTTC. It yields the protein CASSPPSGGYTF.

This clone has just a few counts. This chain joins TRBV7-9 and TRBJ1-1; perhaps TRBD1 as D (5 bases). The CDR3 sequence is 15 residues long. Germline CDR1 SEHNR, CDR2 FQNEAQ (reference sequence). V was trimmed by 2 bases and J by 2 bases, leaving 12 bases between them. CDR3: CASSLRAGVNTEAFF. For the CDR3, the DNA is TGTGCCAGCAGCTTAAGGGCGGGGGTTAACACTGAAGCTTTCTTT. Variable domain in full (rest from reference TRBV7-9 and TRBJ1-1): DTGVSQNPRHKITKRGQNVTFRCDPISEHNRLYWYRQTLGQGPEFLTYFQNEAQLEKSRLLSDRFSAERPKGSFSTLEIQRTEQGDSAMYLCASSLRAGVNTEAFFGQGTRLTVV.

This chain links TRBV7-9 with TRBJ2-7, with TRBD1 as a possible D gene (5 bases). V dropped 4 bases and J dropped 3 bases, with 13 bases sitting between them. The CDR3 has 14 residues. Germline V gives CDR1 SEHNR, CDR2 FQNEAQ (reference sequence). The CDR3 nucleotides read TGTGCCAGCAGCTCCACAGGTCCTGGCTACGAGCAGTACTTC. This encodes CASSSTGPGYEQYF.

A single count supports this clone. The J gene is TRBJ1-1, the V gene TRBV29-1; 8 bases match TRBD1. This CDR3 has 14 residues. Looked up from germline, CDR1 is SQVTM and CDR2 is ANQGSEA. The V and J ends lost 6 bases and 1 base, in that order; junction bases with no gene match: 7. The CDR3 sequence is CSVHPTGANTEAFF. The CDR3 coding sequence is TGCAGCGTCCATCCGACAGGGGCGAACACTGAAGCTTTCTTT. Using reference TRBV29-1 and TRBJ1-1 for the parts outside the CDR3, the full variable domain is SAVISQKPSRDICQRGTSLTIQCQVDSQVTMMFWYRQQPGQSLTLIATANQGSEATYESGFVIDKFPISRPNLTFSTLTVSNMSPEDSSIYLCSVHPTGANTEAFFGQGTRLTVV.

The rearrangement links TRBV18 to TRBJ2-4; perhaps TRBD1 as D (8 bases). Germline loops: CDR1 KGHSH, CDR2 LQKENI. CDR3 length: 19 amino acids. Trimming took 3 bases from V and 12 from J, leaving 33 bases between them. The chain's CDR3 is CASSPVGSGTGPRSATQYF. For the CDR3, the DNA is TGTGCCAGCTCACCGGTCGGAAGCGGGACAGGCCCTAGGTCGGCGACTCAGTACTTC.

This rearrangement joins TRBV11-2 to TRBJ1-5; the D gene is possibly TRBD1 (5 bases). Germline V gene sequence: CDR1 SGHAT, CDR2 FQNNGV. V lost 0 bases and J 2 bases, leaving 11 bases between the germline ends. The CDR3 spans 16 residues. CDR3 DNA sequence: TGTGCCAGCAGCTTAGATCAGGGTTTACGCAATCAGCCCCAGCATTTT. Residues: CASSLDQGLRNQPQHF.

J is TRBJ1-2 and V is TRBV3-1 (or the pseudogene TRBV3-2), with a possible D match to TRBD1 (6 bases). The CDR3 is made up of 13 amino acids. Germline V gives CDR1 LGHDT, CDR2 YNNKEL (reference sequence). V lost 1 base, J lost 4 bases, and 7 bases lay in between. This chain's CDR3 is CASSQVTGYGYTF. In DNA, the CDR3 is TGTGCCAGCAGCCAAGTGACAGGCTATGGCTACACCTTC.

This chain joins TRBV30 and TRBJ1-5; tentative D call: TRBD1 (5 bases). This CDR3 has 14 residues. Germline loops: CDR1 GTSNPN, CDR2 SVGIG (reference sequence). V was shortened by 0 bases and J by 2 bases, with 8 bases between the two germline ends. CDR3 DNA: TGTGCCTGGAGTGTACAGGCAGGCAATCAGCCCCAGCATTTT. This encodes CAWSVQAGNQPQHF.

This clone was found a few times. This rearrangement joins TRBV15 to TRBJ1-5, with D unresolved. This CDR3 comprises 13 residues. The V end was cut by 3 bases, the J end by 2 bases, with 5 bases between. The germline V gene encodes CDR1 LNHNV and CDR2 YYDKDF (reference sequence). The CDR3 DNA reads TGTGCCACCAGCAGTAATGGCAATCAGCCCCAGCATTTT. Translating gives CATSSNGNQPQHF. The variable domain in full, with the rest retrieved from reference TRBV15 and TRBJ1-5, is DAMVIQNPRYQVTQFGKPVTLSCSQTLNHNVMYWYQQKSSQAPKLLFHYYDKDFNNEADTPDNFQSRRPNTSFCFLDIRSPGLGDTAMYLCATSSNGNQPQHFGDGTRLSIL.

This sequence joins TRBV14 and TRBJ1-6, with D possibly matching TRBD1 (5 bases). Trimming left V 4 bases short and J 7 bases short, with 11 bases between. In germline, CDR1 is SGHDN, CDR2 FVKESK. The CDR3 covers 14 residues. CDR3 loop: CASSLQRQNSPLHF. The CDR3 DNA sequence: TGTGCCAGCAGCCTCCAAAGACAGAATTCACCCCTCCACTTT.

The chain recombines TRBV10-1 with TRBJ2-1; TRBD2 matches at 14 bases. The J segment lost 9 bases and the V segment lost 11 bases, leaving 12 bases of the junction unmatched. CDR3 length: 15 residues. The germline V gene has CDR1 WNHNN and CDR2 SYGVQD (reference sequence). DNA of the CDR3: TGCGCCGGTACGCCGGGACTAGCGGGGGAGTCTGAGCAGTTCTTC. Protein: CAGTPGLAGESEQFF.

The chain uses TRBV30 and TRBJ1-3; possible D gene TRBD1, 6 bases. The CDR3 is made up of 14 amino acids. Germline CDR1 is GTSNPN and CDR2 is SVGIG (reference sequence). V lost 7 bases and J 4 bases, leaving 17 bases between the germline ends. CDR3 bases: TGTGCCTTCGCAGGGGTGGCGATGGGAAACACCATATATTTT. It encodes CAFAGVAMGNTIYF.